This TCR beta chain was recorded in a study of blood T cells in healthy people across ages. In the study overall: Capturing about one barcoded beta molecule per two T cells was achieved by template switching.

Study findings and constraints: CMV infection status of these donors was not known. Since the PBMCs were unsorted, naive and antigen-experienced cells could not be conclusively compared.

The donors, healthy Caucasians from Russia, were aged roughly 6 to 100. Primed by a sample-barcoded 5' primer and a J-beta primer mix, a second PCR proceeded for roughly 7 to 11 cycles. Via MiXCR, TCRdb re-called the 5' RACE reads, giving one row per CDR3 protein. The data show 1.5 million or so distinct CDR3 sequences, around two fifths seen once. In regard to this clonotype: What it binds is unknown.

Trimming cost V 5 bases and J 8 bases; bases outside gene matches: 5. Germline values: CDR1 SGHTA, CDR2 FQGNSA. The CDR3 length is 13 residues. The receptor comes from a woman aged 18 to 35 in good health. The chain joins TRBV7-2 to TRBJ2-1; TRBD1 matches 8 bases. Material for sequencing was blood. The CDR3 bases are TGTGCCAGCAGCCGACAGGGGTCAGATGAGCAGTTCTTC. It is translated as CASSRQGSDEQFF.